The next 31 T cell receptor beta chains were all read from a single sample in a study of blood T cell repertoires in COVID-19. TCRdb's table, derived via immunoSEQ multiplex PCR, lists solely in-frame clones and lacks some. This repertoire shows under 85,000 clones, around 83% found once; its top ten account for 5.3%. Sequenced material: peripheral blood. Receptor source: a man in his forties or fifties with active COVID-19.

V gene TRBV9 combines with J gene TRBJ2-3, with 9 positions matching TRBD2. After removal of 7 bases from V and 2 bases from J, the junction contained 8 bases not matched to a gene. This CDR3 comprises 15 residues. CDR1 and CDR2 from the germline V gene are SGDLS and YYNGEE. DNA for the CDR3: TGTGCCAGCTCTCGACTAGCGGATCTCACAGATACGCAGTATTTT. Its protein is CASSRLADLTDTQYF.

The chain is built from TRBV19 and TRBJ1-6, with TRBD1 as a possible D gene (6 bases). CDR3 length equals 15 residues. Germline CDR1 reads LNHDA; CDR2 reads SQIVND (reference sequence). V was trimmed by 6 bases and J by 5 bases, leaving 14 bases between them. CDR3 DNA: TGTGCCAGTAGGGGACAAGATCAAAATAATTCACCCCTCCACTTT. It yields the protein CASRGQDQNNSPLHF.

V is TRBV5-6 and J is TRBJ1-4, with 7 bases fitting TRBD1. The J segment lost 4 bases and the V segment lost 4 bases, leaving 10 bases of the junction unmatched. CDR3 length: 16 residues. CDR1 is SGHDT, CDR2 YYEEEE, per germline. CDR3 sequence reads: CASSQNLDRYNEKLFF. The CDR3 nucleotides are TGTGCCAGCAGCCAAAACCTGGACAGGTATAATGAAAAACTGTTTTTT.

In regard to this clone: This same CDR3 is encoded by further DNA sequences in the sample. The rearrangement links TRBV3-1 (or the pseudogene TRBV3-2) to TRBJ2-5; 11 nucleotides line up with TRBD2. CDR1 is LGHDT and CDR2 is YNNKEL in the germline V gene (reference sequence). There are 16 residues in the CDR3. The junction had 5 bases not matched to a gene; V was cut back by 0 bases and J by 5 bases. Here the CDR3 DNA reads TGTGCCAGCAGCCAAGATGATAGCGGGGGGGCGGAGACCCAGTACTTC. Encoded protein: CASSQDDSGGAETQYF.

The J gene is TRBJ2-3, the V gene TRBV19; no reliable D call. The germline CDR1 and CDR2 sequences are LNHDA and SQIVND (reference sequence). Trimming shortened V by 4 bases and J by 6 bases, and 11 bases separated the two germline ends. The CDR3 totals 13 residues. The DNA of the CDR3 is TGTGCCAGTAGTACCCTTCCCAGGGATACGCAGTATTTT. Its translation: CASSTLPRDTQYF.

This chain joins TRBV18 and TRBJ2-3; 7 bases are a match to TRBD1. The CDR3 extends over 14 amino acids. Germline V CDR1 and CDR2: KGHSH, LQKENI. After removal of 6 bases from V and 11 bases from J, the junction contained 14 bases not matched to a gene. The CDR3 is CASSSNRGRVGQYF. The CDR3, as DNA: TGTGCCAGCTCTTCGAACAGGGGCAGAGTCGGGCAGTATTTT. The full variable domain, with the rest looked up from reference TRBV18 and TRBJ2-3, is NAGVMQNPRHLVRRRGQEARLRCSPMKGHSHVYWYRQLPEEGLKFMVYLQKENIIDESGMPKERFSAEFPKEGPSILRIQQVVRGDSAAYFCASSSNRGRVGQYFGPGTRLTVL.

The chain links TRBV4-1 to TRBJ1-3, with 7 bases matching TRBD1. CDR1 and CDR2 from the germline V gene are MGHRA and YSYEKL. V gave up 3 bases and J gave up 4 bases; unmatched junction bases: 9. This CDR3 is built from 16 residues. In DNA, the CDR3 is TGCGCCAGCAGCCACGTCCAGGGGGACTGGGGAAACACCATATATTTT. It specifies CASSHVQGDWGNTIYF.

The genes are TRBV14 and TRBJ1-2, with TRBD1 matching over 7 bases. The V gene's germline CDR1 is SGHDN and CDR2 FVKESK. The CDR3 length is 13 residues. V lost 1 base, J lost 13 bases, and 9 bases stayed unmatched. The CDR3 is CASSQARSQGFTF. In DNA, the CDR3 is TGTGCCAGCAGCCAAGCAAGATCACAGGGGTTCACCTTC.

This clone was detected only a few times. The chain combines TRBV5-1 with TRBJ1-2, with 9 bases lining up with TRBD1. This CDR3 contains 14 residues. Germline V CDR1 and CDR2: SGHRS, YFSETQ. V lost 1 base and J lost 6; bases outside the gene matches: 4. The CDR3 region has the DNA TGCGCCAGCAGCTTGTGGGGACAGGGAGATGGCTACACCTTC. Its protein is CASSLWGQGDGYTF.

V and J are TRBV6-2 or TRBV6-3 and TRBJ2-5; D remains unclear. The CDR3 has 15 residues. Trimming took 4 bases from V and 3 from J, leaving 15 bases between them. Per germline, CDR1 MNHEY and CDR2 SVGEGT. The CDR3 protein is CASSFGAARKETQYF. In DNA form, the CDR3 reads TGTGCCAGCAGTTTCGGCGCGGCGAGGAAAGAGACCCAGTACTTC.

CDR3 coding DNA: TGTGCCAGCAGCCCGGGAAGGGCAGATACGCAGTATTTT. Encoded protein: CASSPGRADTQYF. J is TRBJ2-3 and V is TRBV11-2; D perhaps matches TRBD2 (5 bases). The CDR3 has 13 residues. The germline gives CDR1 SGHAT, CDR2 FQNNGV. V lost 5 bases to trimming and J lost 4 bases, with 10 bases between them.

The CDR3 here is CSASLPTGGETEAFF. The CDR3 DNA reads as TGCAGTGCTAGTTTACCGACAGGGGGCGAGACTGAAGCTTTCTTT. V usage is TRBV20-1 and J usage is TRBJ1-1; 10 nucleotides line up with TRBD1. J lost 5 bases, V lost 3 bases, and 9 bases had no gene match. Per germline, CDR1 DFQATT and CDR2 SNEGSKA (reference sequence). This CDR3 has 15 amino acids.

The V and J genes are TRBV19 and TRBJ2-1; tentatively, D is TRBD2 (6 bases). V gave up 6 bases and J gave up 3 bases, with 9 bases separating them. This CDR3 comprises 13 residues. The V gene's germline CDR1 is LNHDA and CDR2 SQIVND (reference sequence). The DNA of the CDR3 is TGTGCCAGTAGGGGACTCATCTACAATGAGCAGTTCTTC. Protein: CASRGLIYNEQFF. Combining the CDR3 with reference TRBV19 and TRBJ2-1 gives the whole variable domain DGGITQSPKYLFRKEGQNVTLSCEQNLNHDAMYWYRQDPGQGLRLIYYSQIVNDFQKGDIAEGYSVSREKKESFPLTVTSAQKNPTAFYLCASRGLIYNEQFFGPGTRLTVL.

The chain links TRBV19 to TRBJ1-3, with D hard to call. The length of the CDR3 is 15 residues. Trimming took off 4 bases at V and 0 bases at J, with 10 bases between the two ends. The germline V gene encodes CDR1 LNHDA and CDR2 SQIVND (reference sequence). Written as DNA, the CDR3 is TGTGCCAGTAGTAAACAGATTCGCTCTGGAAACACCATATATTTT. Amino acids: CASSKQIRSGNTIYF.

The V gene is TRBV2, the J gene TRBJ2-1; TRBD2 aligns across 12 bases. The V and J ends lost 6 bases and 5 bases, in that order; junction bases with no gene match: 8. Germline CDR1 SNHLY, CDR2 FYNNEI. This CDR3 contains 16 residues. Here the CDR3 reads CASRSRTSGDHNEQFF. CDR3 in DNA: TGTGCCAGCAGATCGAGGACTAGCGGGGACCACAATGAGCAGTTCTTC.

The chain joins TRBV5-1 to TRBJ2-5, with a possible D match to TRBD2 (5 bases). Per the germline V gene, CDR1 is SGHRS and CDR2 is YFSETQ. Between the trimmed V and J ends, which lost 4 bases and 4 bases, there was a span of 8 bases. The CDR3 has 12 residues. CDR3 sequence reads: CASSVAGETQYF. CDR3 nucleotide sequence: TGCGCCAGCAGCGTGGCGGGAGAGACCCAGTACTTC.

This sequence joins TRBV9 and TRBJ2-1; tentative D call: TRBD2 (6 bases). Trimming took off 3 bases at V and 0 bases at J, with 16 bases between the two ends. The CDR3 totals 17 residues. CDR1 and CDR2 from the germline V gene are SGDLS and YYNGEE. Here the CDR3 DNA reads TGTGCCAGCAGCGCCTCACCCGGGAGCGGCTCCTACAATGAGCAGTTCTTC. Translating it yields CASSASPGSGSYNEQFF.

The chain employs TRBV10-1 and TRBJ2-7, with TRBD2 as a possible D gene (6 bases). The CDR3 is made up of 13 amino acids. V gave up 6 bases and J gave up 5 bases, with 14 bases separating them. Germline CDR1 is WNHNN and CDR2 is SYGVQD (reference sequence). The CDR3 coding sequence is TGCGCCAGCAGGCCACTAGCTAACCACGAGCAGTACTTC. Encoded protein: CASRPLANHEQYF.

This rearrangement joins TRBV4-2 to TRBJ2-2; 13 positions agree with TRBD2. The germline gives CDR1 LGHNA, CDR2 YNFKEQ. V trimming: 4 bases; J trimming: 3 bases; junction bases outside the gene matches: 8. This CDR3 comprises 18 residues. The CDR3 DNA sequence: TGTGCCAGCAGCCGCCGCGGGACTAGCGGGACCCACACCGGGGAGCTGTTTTTT. It is translated as CASSRRGTSGTHTGELFF.

V is TRBV5-1 and J is TRBJ2-5, with 9 bases that match TRBD1. Trimming at V came to 5 bases and at J to 5 bases, leaving 10 bases not matched to a gene. The CDR3 spans 15 residues. Germline V CDR1 and CDR2: SGHRS, YFSETQ. The CDR3 here is CASRRGQGLGETQYF. The DNA of the CDR3 is TGCGCCAGCAGACGCGGACAGGGGCTTGGGGAGACCCAGTACTTC.

DNA for the CDR3: TGTGCCAGCAGCCAGGGCGGGACAGGCTATGGCTACACCTTC. This codes for CASSQGGTGYGYTF. The chain has TRBV6-6 and TRBJ1-2, with 8 bases aligning to TRBD1. This CDR3 has 14 residues. After removal of 6 bases from V and 4 bases from J, the junction contained 7 bases not matched to a gene. In germline, CDR1 is MNHNY, CDR2 SVGAGI (reference sequence).

V gene TRBV6-5 combines with J gene TRBJ2-5; a possible D gene is TRBD2 (6 bases). The CDR3 is 12 amino acids. The germline V and J ends were trimmed by 8 bases and 0 bases, with 7 bases remaining between them. Germline V gives CDR1 MNHEY, CDR2 SVGAGI. CDR3 in DNA: TGTGCCAGCCGGGGGTACCAAGAGACCCAGTACTTC. Its translation: CASRGYQETQYF.

This CDR3 is CARPTTRLAVQETQYF. CDR3 nucleotide sequence: TGCGCCCGCCCGACAACAAGACTAGCTGTTCAAGAGACCCAGTACTTC. The chain combines TRBV4-1 with TRBJ2-5; 7 positions agree with TRBD2. Germline trimming cut 11 bases from V and 2 bases from J; bases unmatched to any gene: 17. The germline V gene has CDR1 MGHRA and CDR2 YSYEKL. The CDR3 runs 16 residues.

This rearrangement joins TRBV19 to TRBJ1-3; no definite D call. This CDR3 spans 14 amino acids. Per the germline V gene, CDR1 is LNHDA and CDR2 is SQIVND (reference sequence). Trimming took 2 bases from V and 0 from J, leaving 5 bases between them. The CDR3 loop is CASSIQNSGNTIYF. The CDR3 coding sequence is TGTGCCAGTAGTATACAGAACTCTGGAAACACCATATATTTT.

The chain combines TRBV4-2 with TRBJ2-2; 7 bases map to TRBD1. J lost 1 base, V lost 0 bases, and 5 bases had no gene match. This CDR3 has 17 amino acids. CDR1 is LGHNA, CDR2 YNFKEQ, per germline. This CDR3 reads CASSQEDRYLNTGELFF. CDR3 nucleotide sequence: TGTGCCAGCAGCCAAGAGGACAGGTATTTGAACACCGGGGAGCTGTTTTTT.

The gene calls are TRBV5-1 and TRBJ2-1, with TRBD2 matching over 8 bases. The length of the CDR3 is 15 residues. Germline V gene lookup returns CDR1 SGHRS and CDR2 YFSETQ. The trim removed 4 bases at V and 5 bases at J, leaving 8 bases unmatched. Here the CDR3 reads CASSVSGSGDNEQFF. CDR3 coding DNA: TGCGCCAGCAGCGTCAGCGGGAGTGGCGACAATGAGCAGTTCTTC.

The chain is built from TRBV2 and TRBJ2-3; 10 bases line up with TRBD2. Losses at the gene ends were 5 bases for V and 4 bases for J; bases not matched to a gene: 9. Germline V lookup: CDR1 SNHLY, CDR2 FYNNEI. The CDR3 consists of 16 residues. CDR3 in amino acids: CASSQPRSGRADTQYF. In DNA, the CDR3 is TGTGCCAGCAGTCAACCGAGAAGCGGGAGGGCAGATACGCAGTATTTT.

This clone showed up just once. V is TRBV6-5 and J is TRBJ2-5, with 10 bases identical to TRBD1. Germline V gene lookup returns CDR1 MNHEY and CDR2 SVGAGI. Trimming at V came to 6 bases and at J to 4 bases, leaving 5 bases not matched to a gene. The CDR3 contains 14 residues. CDR3 nucleotides: TGTGCCAGCAGGGGACAGGGGTGGGGAGAGACCCAGTACTTC. Translation gives CASRGQGWGETQYF.

The rearrangement links TRBV7-9 to TRBJ1-1; D not resolved. The germline V gene has CDR1 SEHNR and CDR2 FQNEAQ (reference sequence). The CDR3 is 16 residues long. V was cut by 1 base and J by 5 bases, with 17 bases left in between. CDR3 amino acids: CASSLVPRAGKTEAFF. In nucleotides, the CDR3 is TGTGCCAGCAGCTTAGTCCCGAGGGCGGGGAAGACTGAAGCTTTCTTT.

The V call is TRBV18, the J call TRBJ2-1, with D hard to call. The germline V gene has CDR1 KGHSH and CDR2 LQKENI. The CDR3 length is 15 residues. Trimming stripped 5 bases from V and 0 bases from J, with 11 bases between. CDR3 coding DNA: TGTGCCAGCTCAATATCCCGGAGCTCCTACAATGAGCAGTTCTTC. As protein: CASSISRSSYNEQFF.

The rearrangement uses TRBV14 and TRBJ1-2; 8 bases fit TRBD1. This CDR3 contains 15 residues. With 4 bases clipped from V and 7 bases from J, the junction kept 11 bases outside the gene matches. Germline V lookup: CDR1 SGHDN, CDR2 FVKESK. CDR3 amino acids: CASSLFQGAQRGYTF. CDR3 nucleotide sequence: TGTGCCAGCAGCCTTTTTCAGGGGGCGCAACGTGGCTACACCTTC. The full variable domain, in which reference TRBV14 and TRBJ1-2 provide the parts outside the CDR3, is EAGVTQFPSHSVIEKGQTVTLRCDPISGHDNLYWYRRVMGKEIKFLLHFVKESKQDESGMPNNRFLAERTGGTYSTLKVQPAELEDSGVYFCASSLFQGAQRGYTFGSGTRLTVV.